This entry concerns a single TCR beta chain. Its antigen is unidentified. 13 Jbeta primers and 60 Vbeta primers were used for the PCR. The protocol was immunoSEQ multiplex PCR, while the TCRdb copy is restricted to in-frame clones and leaves out a portion. The sample consists of around 150,000 clones, 75% of them appearing once. The data were taken from a study of cytomegalovirus exposure and HLA in healthy donors. Study results and limitations: The study designated roughly 150 TCR beta chains cytomegalovirus-associated. TCR beta sequences reportedly predicted most subjects' HLA-A and HLA-B alleles accurately.

The sample taken for sequencing was PBMCs. This receptor was taken from a man younger than 35 in good health and CMV-seropositive.

CDR3 DNA sequence: TGTGCCAGAAGCCGTACCGACAGGGATGAAGGGAACACTGAAGCTTTCTTT. Amino acid sequence: CARSRTDRDEGNTEAFF. The chain recombines TRBV5-3 with TRBJ1-1; 7 bases map to TRBD1. TRBV5-3 is identified as an open reading frame with a role that is uncertain. Losses at the gene ends were 4 bases for V and 1 base for J; bases not matched to a gene: 13. The CDR3 totals 17 residues.